This TCR beta chain was captured in a study of cytomegalovirus exposure and HLA in healthy donors. Study-level points and caveats: Reportedly, diagnosis of cytomegalovirus status by the classifier showed high specificity and sensitivity.

Vbeta (60) and Jbeta (13) primers were used in the PCR. Measured with immunoSEQ multiplex PCR; TCRdb has only the in-frame clones, and not every one. Altogether 110,000 or so clones are present, roughly 71% being singletons, with the ten largest covering under 6.5%. Regarding this clone: Antigen: not known.

J was trimmed by 3 bases and V by 3 bases; bases with no gene match: 1. Germline loops: CDR1 SEHNR, CDR2 FQNEAQ (reference sequence). The length of the CDR3 is 13 residues. This receptor was taken from a woman between 65 and 79 years old in good health and CMV-seropositive. Source material: PBMCs. The rearrangement joins TRBV7-9 to TRBJ1-2, with 7 positions matching TRBD1. The CDR3 loop is CASSLGTDYGYTF. The CDR3, as DNA: TGTGCCAGCAGCTTGGGGACAGACTATGGCTACACCTTC.